This TCR beta chain was sequenced for a study of beta chain features in type 1 diabetes. Study-wide results and limits: A potential influence of HLA type upon TCRB rearrangement remained unresolved herein. PCR might show a preference for shorter templates, equally across patients and controls. There was a moderate but significant shortening of TCRB CDR3s in all four CD4+ subsets of Type 1 diabetes patients.

The germline gives CDR1 SNHLY, CDR2 FYNNEI. The germline V and J ends were trimmed by 4 bases and 6 bases, with 4 bases remaining between them. The CDR3 spans 11 residues. As regards this clone: No antigen is known for it.

Expressed TCRB transcripts were sequenced because the isolated RNA had all been reverse transcribed beforehand. Samples of naive, central memory and regulatory T cells yielded a mean of around 3.7 million reads. Using immunoSEQ multiplex PCR, the repertoire was profiled, and TCRdb retains in-frame clones only, with some absent. The table records 140,000 or so clones, roughly an eighth of them present only once. The sequencing sample was made of central memory CD4+ T cells from blood. The chain joins TRBV2 to TRBJ2-1; D is unresolved. The source of this sequence is a man between 18 and 35 years old with type 1 diabetes. The CDR3 protein is CASSVTNEQFF. In DNA form, the CDR3 reads TGTGCCAGCAGTGTGACCAATGAGCAGTTCTTC.